The 26 T cell receptor beta chains listed next were all sequenced from one sample in a study of PD-L1 blockade in urothelial cancer. The time point is: peripheral blood 6 weeks after treatment start. Generated by immunoSEQ multiplex PCR, the TCRdb table keeps only in-frame clones and is missing some. The sample consists of approximately 110,000 clones, around 93% of them appearing once. The sequences come from PBMCs, collected around atezolizumab (anti-PD-L1) treatment. These receptors all stem from a man in his fifties or sixties with urothelial cancer.

This chain connects TRBV7-2 to TRBJ2-3; 9 nucleotides match TRBD2. The germline V gene has CDR1 SGHTA and CDR2 FQGNSA. The CDR3 totals 14 residues. Trimming removed 5 bases from V and 11 bases from J; junction bases left unmatched: 11. The DNA of the CDR3 is TGTGCCAGCAGCCCAAGCGGCGGGGGGGAGGGGCAGTATTTT. Residues: CASSPSGGGEGQYF.

This clone was seen only once. As DNA, the CDR3 is TGTGCCAGCAGTCATAGCATGGGAGGGGGCACTGAAGCTTTCTTT. This translates into CASSHSMGGGTEAFF. The genes are TRBV7-2 and TRBJ1-1; possibly TRBD1 for D (6 bases). The germline V and J ends were trimmed by 6 bases and 4 bases, with 18 bases remaining between them. CDR1 is SGHTA, CDR2 FQGNSA, per germline. The CDR3 runs 15 residues.

The chain employs TRBV30 and TRBJ2-5, with TRBD2 as a possible D gene (7 bases). Deletions cut 0 bases from V and 5 bases from J, with 13 bases between. Germline V lookup: CDR1 GTSNPN, CDR2 SVGIG (reference sequence). The CDR3 consists of 14 residues. DNA for the CDR3: TGTGCCTGGAGTGTTTGGGGGGGCTCTGAGACCCAGTACTTC. It translates to CAWSVWGGSETQYF.

This clone is a singleton in its sample. The chain combines TRBV28 with TRBJ2-1; D is perhaps TRBD2 (5 bases). The CDR3 is 11 residues long. Per the germline V gene, CDR1 is MDHEN and CDR2 is SYDVKM. The germline V and J ends were trimmed by 3 bases and 10 bases, with 7 bases remaining between them. The CDR3 DNA reads TGTGCCAGCAGTTTTTCGGGGGAGCAGTTCTTC. This translates into CASSFSGEQFF.

V and J are TRBV28 and TRBJ1-4; 7 bases match TRBD1. The J segment lost 2 bases and the V segment lost 6 bases, leaving 9 bases of the junction unmatched. The CDR3 runs 16 residues. Germline lookup yields CDR1 MDHEN and CDR2 SYDVKM. The CDR3 loop is CASRGPPGQTNEKLFF. In DNA form, the CDR3 reads TGTGCCAGCAGAGGCCCGCCGGGACAGACTAATGAAAAACTGTTTTTT.

The V and J genes are TRBV21-1 and TRBJ2-7; TRBD2 is taken as the D call from the table, unchecked against the DNA. TRBV21-1 is a pseudogene. The CDR3 contains 18 residues. Here the CDR3 DNA reads TGTGCCAGCAGCAAAGCACCCAGGACTAGCGGGAGCGGGTACGAGCAGTACTTC. Its protein is CASSKAPRTSGSGYEQYF.

A single count supports this clone. This chain joins TRBV7-9 and TRBJ2-5, with 10 bases matching TRBD1. Trimming at V came to 3 bases and at J to 1 base, leaving 2 bases not matched to a gene. The CDR3 runs to 15 residues. Per germline, CDR1 SEHNR and CDR2 FQNEAQ (reference sequence). CDR3 in DNA: TGTGCCAGCAGCTTTGGGACAGGGGCCCAAGAGACCCAGTACTTC. As protein: CASSFGTGAQETQYF. The full variable domain, rest sourced from reference TRBV7-9 and TRBJ2-5, is DTGVSQNPRHKITKRGQNVTFRCDPISEHNRLYWYRQTLGQGPEFLTYFQNEAQLEKSRLLSDRFSAERPKGSFSTLEIQRTEQGDSAMYLCASSFGTGAQETQYFGPGTRLLVL.

The chain joins TRBV18 to TRBJ1-5; D gene uncertain. Trimming removed 1 base from V and 4 bases from J, with 11 bases in between. The length of the CDR3 is 15 residues. Germline CDR1 reads KGHSH; CDR2 reads LQKENI. CDR3 in DNA: TGTGCCAGCTCACCACAAGAAACGGAGAATCAGCCCCAGCATTTT. Encoded protein: CASSPQETENQPQHF.

This sequence joins TRBV12-5 and TRBJ2-1; D is unresolved. Trimming removed 4 bases at V and 13 bases at J, with 14 bases between. The V gene's germline CDR1 is LGHNT and CDR2 FRNRAP. The CDR3 sequence is 12 residues long. The CDR3 bases are TGTGCTAGTGGTTCCAACCCTCAGTCCCAGTTCTTC. Translation: CASGSNPQSQFF.

V usage is TRBV7-6 and J usage is TRBJ2-7, with 10 bases lining up with TRBD1. Germline CDR1 and CDR2: SGHVS and FNYEAQ. V shed 5 bases and J 5 bases; nucleotides not matched to a gene: 9. CDR3 length: 15 amino acids. CDR3 bases: TGTGCCAGCAGCGCGGGACAGGGGAATTGGCACGAGCAGTACTTC. Amino acids: CASSAGQGNWHEQYF.

The chain couples TRBV7-2 to TRBJ1-4; D is possibly TRBD1 (5 bases). The CDR3 consists of 15 residues. Germline V gene lookup returns CDR1 SGHTA and CDR2 FQGNSA. The V end was cut by 3 bases, the J end by 8 bases, with 16 bases between. The chain's CDR3 is CASSFGGSEREKLFF. CDR3 DNA: TGTGCCAGCAGCTTTGGGGGGTCGGAAAGGGAAAAACTGTTTTTT.

This chain connects TRBV19 to TRBJ1-2, with 10 bases lining up with TRBD1. Germline CDR1 LNHDA, CDR2 SQIVND (reference sequence). J gave up 8 bases and V 7 bases, and 10 bases lay outside the gene matches. The CDR3 loop spans 14 amino acids. The CDR3 spells CASNTFRDRGGYTF. In nucleotides, the CDR3 is TGTGCCAGTAACACCTTCCGGGACAGGGGCGGCTACACCTTC.

This clone came up once. The chain couples TRBV19 to TRBJ1-2; no clear D gene. Trimming shortened V by 7 bases and J by 4 bases, and 10 bases separated the two germline ends. This CDR3 has 12 residues. Per germline, CDR1 LNHDA and CDR2 SQIVND (reference sequence). CDR3 sequence: CASTTRFYGYTF. The CDR3 DNA sequence: TGTGCCAGTACCACTAGGTTCTATGGCTACACCTTC. The full variable domain, with the rest looked up from reference TRBV19 and TRBJ1-2, is DGGITQSPKYLFRKEGQNVTLSCEQNLNHDAMYWYRQDPGQGLRLIYYSQIVNDFQKGDIAEGYSVSREKKESFPLTVTSAQKNPTAFYLCASTTRFYGYTFGSGTRLTVV.

Concerning this clone itself: A junction end diverges from the germline sequence, so it may reflect a read error. This chain uses TRBV7-9 with TRBJ2-3, with D unresolved. Germline V CDR1 and CDR2: SEHNR, FQNEAQ (reference sequence). CDR3 size: 9 residues. The CDR3 nucleotides read TGTGCCAGCAGCCAAGTTCCGGTTTTT. It yields the protein CASSQVPVF.

This clone occurred a few times. The chain employs TRBV27 and TRBJ1-2; 8 nucleotides line up with TRBD1. The CDR3 sequence is 16 residues long. Germline values: CDR1 MNHEY, CDR2 SMNVEV (reference sequence). J gave up 3 bases and V 2 bases, and 8 bases lay outside the gene matches. CDR3 in DNA: TGTGCCAGCAGTTTAAAAGAGCAGGGGGCCTACTATGGCTACACCTTC. It yields the protein CASSLKEQGAYYGYTF.

V gene TRBV5-6 combines with J gene TRBJ1-1, with TRBD1 matching over 9 bases. V shed 4 bases, J shed 3 bases, and the junction held 19 bases outside the gene matches. This CDR3 has 19 residues. Germline CDR1 and CDR2: SGHDT and YYEEEE. Written as DNA, the CDR3 is TGTGCCAGCAGCCCAAGCGGGGACAGGGTGATGGTTTTGGACACTGAAGCTTTCTTT. Residues: CASSPSGDRVMVLDTEAFF.

The rearrangement uses TRBV6-5 and TRBJ2-7, with TRBD2 matching over 8 bases. V lost 2 bases and J lost 3; bases outside the gene matches: 9. The germline CDR1 and CDR2 sequences are MNHEY and SVGAGI. The CDR3 has 16 amino acids. The CDR3 DNA is TGTGCCAGCAGTTACGATGCAGCGGGAGTACTCTACGAGCAGTACTTC. It yields the protein CASSYDAAGVLYEQYF.

The chain recombines TRBV2 with TRBJ1-2; 9 bases match TRBD1. Germline V lookup: CDR1 SNHLY, CDR2 FYNNEI. The V gene end was trimmed by 5 bases and the J gene end by 6 bases; junction bases not matched to a gene: 7. The CDR3 is 14 residues long. CDR3 amino acids: CASSTRQGVDGYTF. The CDR3 coding sequence is TGTGCCAGCAGTACAAGACAGGGGGTAGATGGCTACACCTTC.

The chain recombines TRBV5-4 with TRBJ1-6; D call uncertain. The V gene lost 4 bases and the J gene lost 7 bases, with 12 bases spanning the gap. This CDR3 region has 14 residues. The germline V gene encodes CDR1 SGHNT and CDR2 YYREEE (reference sequence). The CDR3 DNA sequence: TGTGCCAGCAGCCGCAAGTGGGAGAATTCACCCCTCCACTTT. This gives the protein CASSRKWENSPLHF.

A word on this clone: The germline gene is not matched at one end of the junction; a read error may be the cause. J is TRBJ2-4 and V is TRBV6-1; 8 bases map to TRBD1. The CDR3 totals 10 residues. CDR1 is MNHNS and CDR2 is SASEGT in the germline V gene. The CDR3 loop reads CATLLGQVNF. The DNA of the CDR3 is TGTGCCACCTTATTGGGACAGGTTAACTTC.

This clone was counted only a few times. The chain uses TRBV6-1 and TRBJ1-4; 8 positions match TRBD1. Looked up from germline, CDR1 is MNHNS and CDR2 is SASEGT. With 3 bases clipped from V and 8 bases from J, the junction kept 8 bases outside the gene matches. CDR3 length: 15 residues. The CDR3 spells CASSDKQGVSEKLFF. DNA for the CDR3: TGTGCCAGCAGTGACAAACAGGGGGTATCGGAAAAACTGTTTTTT.

The V and J genes are TRBV28 and TRBJ1-1; the D is unclear. Germline V gene data show CDR1 as MDHEN and CDR2 as SYDVKM. V shed 5 bases and J shed 8 bases, with 6 bases lying between them. The CDR3 length is 10 residues. This CDR3 reads CASSALEAFF. In DNA form, the CDR3 reads TGTGCCAGCAGTGCCCTAGAAGCTTTCTTT.

The chain joins TRBV18 to TRBJ1-5; 8 bases line up with TRBD1. The CDR3 is made up of 16 amino acids. In germline, CDR1 is KGHSH, CDR2 LQKENI. V lost 6 bases and J lost 2; bases outside the gene matches: 9. The DNA of the CDR3 is TGTGCCAGCTCTATCCAGGGGGCGCTTGGCAATCAGCCCCAGCATTTT. This codes for CASSIQGALGNQPQHF.

This clone came up once. The chain recombines TRBV19 with TRBJ1-5; no clear D gene. The germline V gene has CDR1 LNHDA and CDR2 SQIVND (reference sequence). This CDR3 comprises 13 residues. V was trimmed by 1 base and J by 4 bases, leaving 5 bases between them. CDR3 nucleotide sequence: TGTGCCAGTAGTATAGCCGGGAATCAGCCCCAGCATTTT. Amino acid sequence: CASSIAGNQPQHF.

The chain recombines TRBV5-4 with TRBJ1-1; 9 nucleotides align to TRBD1. V shed 10 bases and J 1 base; nucleotides not matched to a gene: 5. The CDR3 is made up of 13 amino acids. Germline values: CDR1 SGHNT, CDR2 YYREEE (reference sequence). CDR3: CAGGQGSNTEAFF. The CDR3 nucleotides read TGTGCCGGGGGACAGGGATCGAACACTGAAGCTTTCTTT.

The chain employs TRBV4-3 and TRBJ1-3; no firm D call. The CDR3 length is 14 residues. Germline CDR1 and CDR2: LGHNA and YSLEER. V shed 2 bases and J shed 4 bases, with 9 bases lying between them. CDR3 nucleotide sequence: TGCGCCAGCAGCCAACGATTACAGGGAAACACCATATATTTT. The encoded protein is CASSQRLQGNTIYF.